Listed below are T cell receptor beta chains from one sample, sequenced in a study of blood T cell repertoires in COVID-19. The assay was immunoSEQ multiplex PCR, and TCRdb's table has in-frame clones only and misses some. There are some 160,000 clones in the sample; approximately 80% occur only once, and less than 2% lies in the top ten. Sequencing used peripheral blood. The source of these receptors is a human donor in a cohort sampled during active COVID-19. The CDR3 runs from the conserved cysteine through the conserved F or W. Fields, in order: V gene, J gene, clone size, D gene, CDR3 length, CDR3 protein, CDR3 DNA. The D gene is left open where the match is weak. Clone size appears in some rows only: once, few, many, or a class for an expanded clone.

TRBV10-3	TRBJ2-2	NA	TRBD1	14	CAIRGQVNTGELFF	TGTGCCATCAGGGGACAGGTGAACACCGGGGAGCTGTTTTTT
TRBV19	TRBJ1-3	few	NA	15	CASSTRPRSGNTIYF	TGTGCCAGTAGTACGAGACCTAGATCTGGAAACACCATATATTTT
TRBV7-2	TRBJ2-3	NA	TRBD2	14	CASSQREEADTQYF	TGTGCCAGCAGCCAGCGGGAGGAGGCGGATACGCAGTATTTT
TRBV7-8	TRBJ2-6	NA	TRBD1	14	CASGTGVGANVLTF	TGTGCCAGCGGGACAGGGGTCGGGGCCAACGTCCTGACTTTC
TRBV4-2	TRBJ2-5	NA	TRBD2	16	CASSQEIAGGRETQYF	TGTGCCAGCAGCCAGGAAATAGCGGGGGGGCGGGAGACCCAGTACTTC
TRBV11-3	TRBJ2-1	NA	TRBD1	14	CASSFGQGFDEQFF	TGTGCCAGCAGCTTTGGACAGGGGTTCGATGAGCAGTTCTTC
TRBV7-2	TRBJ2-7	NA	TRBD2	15	CASSLSGLAYYEQYF	TGTGCCAGCAGCTTATCAGGACTAGCCTACTACGAGCAGTACTTC
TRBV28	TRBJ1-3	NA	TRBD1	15	CASSLGTGSANTIYF	TGTGCCAGCAGCCTTGGGACAGGGAGTGCAAACACCATATATTTT
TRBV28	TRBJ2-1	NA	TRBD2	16	CASTRGGLAAYNEQFF	TGTGCCAGCACCCGGGGGGGGTTAGCGGCTTACAATGAGCAGTTCTTC
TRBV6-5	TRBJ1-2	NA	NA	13	CASSYDSNYGYTF	TGTGCCAGCAGTTACGACAGTAACTATGGCTACACCTTC
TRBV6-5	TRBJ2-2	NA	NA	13	CASLRIATGELFF	TGTGCCAGCCTCCGGATAGCAACCGGGGAGCTGTTTTTT
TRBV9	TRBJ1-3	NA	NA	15	CASSVTPSSGNTIYF	TGTGCCAGCAGCGTAACCCCGAGCTCTGGAAACACCATATATTTT
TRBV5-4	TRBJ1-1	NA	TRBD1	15	CASSKQGVGVSEAFF	TGTGCCAGCAGCAAGCAGGGGGTGGGAGTGAGTGAAGCTTTCTTT
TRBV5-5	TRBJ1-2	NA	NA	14	CASSLEWPNYGYTF	TGTGCCAGCAGCTTGGAGTGGCCTAACTATGGCTACACCTTC
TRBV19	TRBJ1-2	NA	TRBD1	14	CASRQDRVSFGYTF	TGTGCCAGTAGGCAGGACAGGGTTTCTTTTGGCTACACCTTC
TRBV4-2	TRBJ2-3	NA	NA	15	CASSQDGAYTDTQYF	TGTGCCAGCAGCCAAGATGGGGCTTACACAGATACGCAGTATTTT
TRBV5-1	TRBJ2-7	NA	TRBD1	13	CASTGQGVYEQYF	TGCGCCAGTACGGGACAGGGTGTCTACGAGCAGTACTTC
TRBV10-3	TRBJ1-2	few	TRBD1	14	CAITPTGGNYGYTF	TGTGCCATCACCCCGACAGGGGGCAACTATGGCTACACCTTC